The T cell receptor (beta chain) described here comes from a study of chemoradiotherapy in HPV16-positive cancers. V shed 2 bases and J shed 1 base, with 9 bases lying between them. The CDR3 runs to 14 residues. Germline CDR1 SGDLS, CDR2 YYNGEE. The assay was immunoSEQ multiplex PCR, and TCRdb's table has in-frame clones only and misses some. The sample contains some 11,000 clones, 65% of which appear only once. Broader study findings: Non-HPV-specific T cells did not expand in tumors during treatment, whereas candidate HPV-specific clones and E7-related motifs did. The functional HPV-specific definition rests on just a couple of HPV16-positive patients.

In this sample, this clone turned up a few times. Antigen specificity is unknown. This specimen was collected from a patient who underwent chemoradiotherapy. V and J are TRBV9 and TRBJ1-1, with a tentative D call TRBD1 (5 bases). This receptor was obtained from a human donor with HPV-associated anogenital cancer. For the CDR3, the DNA is TGTGCCAGCAGCGTTGGACATGAGAACACTGAAGCTTTCTTT. Its protein is CASSVGHENTEAFF.